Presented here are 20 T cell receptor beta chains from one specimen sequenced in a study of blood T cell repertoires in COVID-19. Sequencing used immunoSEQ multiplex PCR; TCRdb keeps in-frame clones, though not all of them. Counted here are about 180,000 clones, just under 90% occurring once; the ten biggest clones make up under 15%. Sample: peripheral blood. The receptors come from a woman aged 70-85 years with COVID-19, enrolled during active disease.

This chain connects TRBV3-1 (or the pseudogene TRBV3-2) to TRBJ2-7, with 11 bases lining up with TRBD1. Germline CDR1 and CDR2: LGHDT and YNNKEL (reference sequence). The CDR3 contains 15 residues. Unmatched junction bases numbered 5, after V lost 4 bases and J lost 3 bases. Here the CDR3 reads CASSLPGQGGYEQYF. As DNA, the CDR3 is TGTGCCAGCAGCCTTCCGGGACAGGGGGGCTACGAGCAGTACTTC.

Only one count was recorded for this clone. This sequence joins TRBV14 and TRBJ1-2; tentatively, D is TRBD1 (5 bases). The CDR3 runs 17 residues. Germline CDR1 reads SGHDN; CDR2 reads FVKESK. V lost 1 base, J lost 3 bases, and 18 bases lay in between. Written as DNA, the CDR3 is TGTGCCAGCAGCCAAGTAGGCAGAGGAGGGACTGACTATGGCTACACCTTC. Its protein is CASSQVGRGGTDYGYTF.

The CDR3 here is CASSATGGGSPLHF. For the CDR3, the DNA is TGTGCCAGTAGTGCGACGGGAGGAGGTTCACCCCTCCACTTT. The chain couples TRBV19 to TRBJ1-6; D gene unclear. There are 14 residues in the CDR3. Germline-derived CDR1 and CDR2 are LNHDA and SQIVND (reference sequence). V shed 5 bases and J shed 9 bases, with 14 bases lying between them. Complete variable domain (other parts from reference TRBV19 and TRBJ1-6): DGGITQSPKYLFRKEGQNVTLSCEQNLNHDAMYWYRQDPGQGLRLIYYSQIVNDFQKGDIAEGYSVSREKKESFPLTVTSAQKNPTAFYLCASSATGGGSPLHFGNGTRLTVT.

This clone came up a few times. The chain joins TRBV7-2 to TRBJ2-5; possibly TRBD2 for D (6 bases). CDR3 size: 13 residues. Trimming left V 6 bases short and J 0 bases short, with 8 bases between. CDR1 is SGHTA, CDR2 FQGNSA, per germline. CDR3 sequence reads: CASSRGYQETQYF. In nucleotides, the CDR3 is TGTGCCAGCAGTCGGGGGTACCAAGAGACCCAGTACTTC. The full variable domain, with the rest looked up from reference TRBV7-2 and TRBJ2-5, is GAGVSQSPSNKVTEKGKDVELRCDPISGHTALYWYRQSLGQGLEFLIYFQGNSAPDKSGLPSDRFSAERTGGSVSTLTIQRTQQEDSAVYLCASSRGYQETQYFGPGTRLLVL.

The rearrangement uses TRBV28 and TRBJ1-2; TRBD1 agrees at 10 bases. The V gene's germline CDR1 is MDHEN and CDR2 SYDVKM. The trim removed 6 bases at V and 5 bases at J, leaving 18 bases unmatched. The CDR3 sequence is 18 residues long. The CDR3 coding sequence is TGTGCCAGCAGGACAGGGGGCGCCCCCCTAGGAGGGTGGTATGGCTACACCTTC. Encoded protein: CASRTGGAPLGGWYGYTF.

The DNA of the CDR3 is TGTGCCAGTACCCCTAGCGGGAGACAAGAGACCCAGTACTTC. Encoded protein: CASTPSGRQETQYF. The V and J genes are TRBV19 and TRBJ2-5; 10 nucleotides agree with TRBD2. CDR1 is LNHDA, CDR2 SQIVND, per germline (reference sequence). This CDR3 comprises 14 residues. The V gene end was trimmed by 7 bases and the J gene end by 2 bases; junction bases not matched to a gene: 4.

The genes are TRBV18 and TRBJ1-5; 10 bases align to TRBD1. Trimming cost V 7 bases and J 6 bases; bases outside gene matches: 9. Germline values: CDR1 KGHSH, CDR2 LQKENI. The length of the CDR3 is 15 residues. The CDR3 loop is CASCTGQGIGQPQHF. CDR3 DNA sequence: TGTGCCAGCTGTACGGGACAGGGGATAGGTCAGCCCCAGCATTTT.

CDR3 sequence: CASKKTGAAPEAFF. In DNA, the CDR3 is TGTGCCAGCAAAAAGACAGGGGCCGCCCCTGAAGCTTTCTTT. V gene TRBV6-4 combines with J gene TRBJ1-1; 8 bases are shared with TRBD1. The V and J ends lost 7 bases and 6 bases, in that order; junction bases with no gene match: 10. Germline CDR1 reads MRHNA; CDR2 reads SNTAGT. The CDR3 consists of 14 residues.

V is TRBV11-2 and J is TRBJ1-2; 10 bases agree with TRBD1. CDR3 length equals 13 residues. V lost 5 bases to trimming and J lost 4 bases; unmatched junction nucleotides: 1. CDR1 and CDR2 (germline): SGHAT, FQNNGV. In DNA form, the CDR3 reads TGTGCCAGCAGCAGGGACAGGGGCTATGGCTACACCTTC. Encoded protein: CASSRDRGYGYTF.

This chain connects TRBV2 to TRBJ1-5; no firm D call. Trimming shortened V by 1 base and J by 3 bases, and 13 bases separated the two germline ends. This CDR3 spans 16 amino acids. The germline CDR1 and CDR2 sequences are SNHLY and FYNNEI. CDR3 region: CASSEDHRANNQPQHF. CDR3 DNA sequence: TGTGCCAGCAGTGAAGACCACCGAGCCAACAATCAGCCCCAGCATTTT. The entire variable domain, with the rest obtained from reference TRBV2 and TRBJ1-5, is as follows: EPEVTQTPSHQVTQMGQEVILRCVPISNHLYFYWYRQILGQKVEFLVSFYNNEISEKSEIFDDQFSVERPDGSNFTLKIRSTKLEDSAMYFCASSEDHRANNQPQHFGDGTRLSIL.

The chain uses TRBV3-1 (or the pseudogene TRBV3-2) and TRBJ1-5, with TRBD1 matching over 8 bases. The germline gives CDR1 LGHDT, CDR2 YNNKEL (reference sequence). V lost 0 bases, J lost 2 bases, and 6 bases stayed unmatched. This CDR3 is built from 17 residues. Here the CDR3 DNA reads TGTGCCAGCAGCCAAGATCGGCAGGGGGCAGGCAATCAGCCCCAGCATTTT. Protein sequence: CASSQDRQGAGNQPQHF.

Here the CDR3 DNA reads TGTGCCAGCAGCCCCGGGGGGTATGGCTACACCTTC. Translated, it gives CASSPGGYGYTF. The V call is TRBV7-2, the J call TRBJ1-2; tentative D call: TRBD1 (5 bases). The V gene's germline CDR1 is SGHTA and CDR2 FQGNSA. The CDR3 covers 12 residues. V was clipped by 5 bases and J by 5 bases, with 9 bases between them.

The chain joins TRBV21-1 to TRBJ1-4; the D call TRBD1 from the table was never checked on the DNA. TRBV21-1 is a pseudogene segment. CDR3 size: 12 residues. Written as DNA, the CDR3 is TGTGCCAGGACAGGGGATCGTGAAAAACTGTTTTTT. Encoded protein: CARTGDREKLFF.

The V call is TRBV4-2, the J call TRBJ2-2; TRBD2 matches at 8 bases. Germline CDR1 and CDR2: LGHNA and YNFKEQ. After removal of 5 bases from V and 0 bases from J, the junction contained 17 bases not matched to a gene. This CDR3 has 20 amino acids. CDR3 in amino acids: CASSTRPEMTSETNTGELFF. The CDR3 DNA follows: TGTGCCAGCAGCACAAGACCCGAAATGACTAGCGAGACGAACACCGGGGAGCTGTTTTTT.

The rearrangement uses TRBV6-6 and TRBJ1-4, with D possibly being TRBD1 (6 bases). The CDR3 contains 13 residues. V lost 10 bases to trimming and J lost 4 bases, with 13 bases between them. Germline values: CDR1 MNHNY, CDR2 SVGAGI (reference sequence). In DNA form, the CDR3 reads TGTGCCATAGGACAGCTTTATAATGAAAAACTGTTTTTT. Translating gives CAIGQLYNEKLFF.

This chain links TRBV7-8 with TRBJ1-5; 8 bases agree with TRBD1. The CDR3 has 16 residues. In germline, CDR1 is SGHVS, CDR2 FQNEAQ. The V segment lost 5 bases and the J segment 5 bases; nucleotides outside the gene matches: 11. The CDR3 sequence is CASSLGQVVPDQPQHF. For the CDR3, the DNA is TGTGCCAGCAGCCTGGGACAGGTCGTCCCTGATCAGCCCCAGCATTTT.

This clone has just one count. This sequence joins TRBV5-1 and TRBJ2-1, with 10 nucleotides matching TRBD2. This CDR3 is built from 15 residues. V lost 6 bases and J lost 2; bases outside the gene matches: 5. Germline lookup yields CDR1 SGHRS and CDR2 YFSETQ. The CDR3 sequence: CASTASGGTYNEQFF. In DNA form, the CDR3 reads TGCGCCAGCACTGCTAGCGGGGGAACCTACAATGAGCAGTTCTTC.

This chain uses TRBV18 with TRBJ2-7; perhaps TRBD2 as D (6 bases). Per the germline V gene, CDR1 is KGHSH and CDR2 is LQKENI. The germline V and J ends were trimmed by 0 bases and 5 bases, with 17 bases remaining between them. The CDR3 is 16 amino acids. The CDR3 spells CASSPPRTGVRDEQYF. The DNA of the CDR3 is TGTGCCAGCTCACCACCGAGGACGGGAGTTAGGGACGAGCAGTACTTC. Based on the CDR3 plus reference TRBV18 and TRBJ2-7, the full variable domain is NAGVMQNPRHLVRRRGQEARLRCSPMKGHSHVYWYRQLPEEGLKFMVYLQKENIIDESGMPKERFSAEFPKEGPSILRIQQVVRGDSAAYFCASSPPRTGVRDEQYFGPGTRLTVT.

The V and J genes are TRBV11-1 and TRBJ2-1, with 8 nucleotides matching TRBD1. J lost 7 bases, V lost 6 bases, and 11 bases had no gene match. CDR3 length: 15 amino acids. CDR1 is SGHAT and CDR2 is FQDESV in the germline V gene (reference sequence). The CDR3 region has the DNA TGTGCCAGCAGAGGAAGACAGGGGAGTAGGAATGAGCAGTTCTTC. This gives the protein CASRGRQGSRNEQFF.

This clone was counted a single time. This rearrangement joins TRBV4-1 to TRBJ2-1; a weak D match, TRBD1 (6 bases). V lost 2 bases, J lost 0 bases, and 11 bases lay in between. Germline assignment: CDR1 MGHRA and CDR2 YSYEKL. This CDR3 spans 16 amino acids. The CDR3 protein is CASSQTGTTSYNEQFF. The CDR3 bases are TGCGCCAGCAGCCAAACCGGGACAACCTCCTACAATGAGCAGTTCTTC.